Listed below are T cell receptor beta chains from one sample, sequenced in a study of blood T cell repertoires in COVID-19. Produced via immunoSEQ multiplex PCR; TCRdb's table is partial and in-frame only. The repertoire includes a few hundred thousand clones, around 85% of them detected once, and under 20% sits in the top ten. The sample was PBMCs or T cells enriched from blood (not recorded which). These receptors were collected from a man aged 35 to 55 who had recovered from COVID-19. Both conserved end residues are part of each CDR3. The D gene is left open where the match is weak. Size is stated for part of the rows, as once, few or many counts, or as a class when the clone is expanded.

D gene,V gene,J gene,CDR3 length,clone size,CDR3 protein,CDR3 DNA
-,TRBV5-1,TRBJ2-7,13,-,CASSLTGDYEQYF,TGCGCCAGCAGCTTGACAGGCGACTACGAGCAGTACTTC
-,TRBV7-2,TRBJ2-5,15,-,CASSFNGGPGETQYF,TGTGCCAGCAGCTTTAACGGGGGGCCGGGAGAGACCCAGTACTTC
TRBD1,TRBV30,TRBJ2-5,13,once,CAWGQTGSETQYF,TGTGCCTGGGGACAGACAGGGTCAGAGACCCAGTACTTC
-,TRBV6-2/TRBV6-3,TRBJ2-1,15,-,CASSYSKPGDSEQFF,TGTGCCAGCAGTTACTCGAAGCCAGGGGATAGTGAGCAGTTCTTC
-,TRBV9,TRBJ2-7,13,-,CASSDNPSDEPYF,TGTGCCAGCAGCGATAACCCCTCTGATGAGCCGTACTTC
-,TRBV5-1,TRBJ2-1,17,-,CASSRAGATTQGDEQFF,TGCGCCAGCAGCCGAGCGGGAGCAACGACGCAGGGGGATGAGCAGTTCTTC
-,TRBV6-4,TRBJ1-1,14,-,CASSAREGGTEAFF,TGTGCCAGCAGTGCCCGGGAAGGAGGCACTGAAGCTTTCTTT
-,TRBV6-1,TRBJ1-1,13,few,CASSERGTTEAFF,TGTGCCAGCAGTGAAAGAGGGACTACTGAAGCTTTCTTT
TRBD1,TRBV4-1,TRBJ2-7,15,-,CASSLSGTGTYEQYF,TGCGCCAGCAGCCTTTCCGGGACAGGGACCTACGAGCAGTACTTC
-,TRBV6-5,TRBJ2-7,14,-,CASNGLTNPYEQYF,TGTGCCAGCAACGGACTCACCAACCCCTACGAGCAGTACTTC
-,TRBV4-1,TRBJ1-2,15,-,CASSHSNRANYGYTF,TGCGCCAGCAGCCATAGTAACCGAGCTAACTATGGCTACACCTTC
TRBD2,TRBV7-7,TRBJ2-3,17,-,CASSPLLAGDSTDTQYF,TGTGCTAGCAGCCCCCTGCTAGCGGGAGATTCTACAGATACGCAGTATTTT
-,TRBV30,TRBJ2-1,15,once,CAWSVRDREYNEQFF,TGTGCCTGGAGTGTACGCGACCGGGAGTACAATGAGCAGTTCTTC
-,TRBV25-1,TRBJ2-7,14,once,CASSGEPLNYEQYF,TGTGCCAGCAGTGGTGAGCCCCTAAACTACGAGCAGTACTTC
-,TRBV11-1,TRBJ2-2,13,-,CASSFQGTRELFF,TGTGCCAGCAGCTTTCAGGGTACTAGGGAGCTGTTTTTT
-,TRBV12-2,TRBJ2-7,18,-,CASRLPQSVPGAPYEQYF,TGTGCAAGTCGCTTGCCGCAATCCGTGCCGGGAGCCCCCTACGAGCAGTACTTC
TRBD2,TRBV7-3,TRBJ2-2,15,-,CASSSLAGGTGELFF,TGTGCCAGCAGCTCGCTAGCGGGAGGGACCGGGGAGCTGTTTTTT
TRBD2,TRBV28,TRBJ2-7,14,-,CASSLTSDTYEQYF,TGTGCCAGCAGCCTGACTAGCGACACCTACGAGCAGTACTTC
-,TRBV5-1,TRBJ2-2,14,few,CASSPGTPTGELFF,TGCGCCAGCAGCCCGGGGACACCTACCGGGGAGCTGTTTTTT
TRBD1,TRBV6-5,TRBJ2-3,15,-,CASRAGTGGTDTQYF,TGTGCCAGCAGGGCCGGGACAGGGGGCACAGATACGCAGTATTTT
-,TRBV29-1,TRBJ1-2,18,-,CSVEKVWRPSPGNYGYTF,TGCAGCGTTGAAAAGGTTTGGAGACCCAGCCCGGGGAACTATGGCTACACCTTC
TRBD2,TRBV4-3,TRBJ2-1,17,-,CASSQVGGLAAYNEQFF,TGCGCCAGCAGCCAAGTCGGGGGACTAGCGGCTTACAATGAGCAGTTCTTC
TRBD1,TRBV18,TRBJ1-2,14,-,CASSPETGNYGYTF,TGTGCCAGCTCACCAGAGACAGGGAACTATGGCTACACCTTC
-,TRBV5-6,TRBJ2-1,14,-,CASSLGQVYNEQFF,TGTGCCAGCAGCTTGGGACAGGTGTACAATGAGCAGTTCTTC
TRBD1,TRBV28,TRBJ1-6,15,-,CASSLGDRGLSPLHF,TGTGCCAGCAGTTTAGGGGACAGGGGGCTTTCACCCCTCCACTTT
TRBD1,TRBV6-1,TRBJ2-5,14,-,CASSEGGTGETQYF,TGTGCCAGCAGTGAGGGGGGGACAGGGGAGACCCAGTACTTC
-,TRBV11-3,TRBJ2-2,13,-,CASSNSPGGELFF,TGTGCCAGCAGCAATAGCCCGGGGGGGGAGCTGTTTTTT
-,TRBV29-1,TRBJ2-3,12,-,CSVVAGRGRAYF,TGCAGCGTGGTTGCGGGGAGGGGGAGAGCGTATTTT
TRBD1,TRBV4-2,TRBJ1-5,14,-,CASSHQGANQPQHF,TGTGCCAGCAGCCACCAGGGGGCGAATCAGCCCCAGCATTTT
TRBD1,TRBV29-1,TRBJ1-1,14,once,CSVLAGTGYTEAFF,TGCAGCGTCCTCGCTGGGACAGGGTACACTGAAGCTTTCTTT
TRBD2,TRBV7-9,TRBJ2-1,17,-,CASNTLDGGREGDEQFF,TGTGCCAGCAACACTTTAGACGGCGGGAGGGAGGGGGATGAGCAGTTCTTC
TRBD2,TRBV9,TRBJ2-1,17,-,CASSPRLGLAANNEQFF,TGTGCCAGCAGCCCCCGTTTGGGACTAGCGGCCAACAATGAGCAGTTCTTC
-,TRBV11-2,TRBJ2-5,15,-,CASSLDNQGQETQYF,TGTGCCAGCAGCTTAGATAACCAGGGCCAAGAGACCCAGTACTTC
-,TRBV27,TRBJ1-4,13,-,CASSWGRNEKLFF,TGTGCCAGCAGTTGGGGGAGGAATGAAAAACTGTTTTTT
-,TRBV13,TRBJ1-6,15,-,CASSLGLSGSSPLHF,TGTGCCAGCAGCTTAGGGCTCTCGGGGAGTTCACCCCTCCACTTT
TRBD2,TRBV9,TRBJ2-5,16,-,CASSEPQGGSSETQYF,TGTGCCAGCAGCGAGCCCCAGGGCGGGAGCTCGGAGACCCAGTACTTC
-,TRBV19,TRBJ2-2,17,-,CASSAGTTHIYTGELFF,TGTGCCAGTAGTGCCGGTACTACCCATATATACACCGGGGAGCTGTTTTTT
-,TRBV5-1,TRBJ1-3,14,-,CASSLAGRGNTIYF,TGCGCCAGCAGCTTGGCGGGTCGTGGAAACACCATATATTTT
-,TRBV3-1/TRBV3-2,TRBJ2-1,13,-,CASSQEGRNEQFF,TGTGCCAGCAGCCAAGAAGGGAGGAATGAGCAGTTCTTC
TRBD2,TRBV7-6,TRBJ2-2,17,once,CASSFRASGGNTGELFF,TGTGCCAGCAGCTTCCGCGCTAGCGGGGGGAACACCGGGGAGCTGTTTTTT
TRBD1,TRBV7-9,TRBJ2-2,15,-,CASSLGQGDTGELFF,TGTGCCAGCAGCTTAGGGCAGGGGGACACCGGGGAGCTGTTTTTT
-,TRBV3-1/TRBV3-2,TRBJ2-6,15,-,CASSQDFSGANVLTF,TGTGCCAGCAGCCAAGACTTCTCTGGGGCCAACGTCCTGACTTTC
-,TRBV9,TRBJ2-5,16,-,CASSVQATYEQETQYF,TGTGCCAGCAGCGTACAGGCCACCTATGAACAAGAGACCCAGTACTTC
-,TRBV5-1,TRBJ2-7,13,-,CASRAGRLYEQYF,TGCGCCAGCAGGGCGGGACGACTCTACGAGCAGTACTTC
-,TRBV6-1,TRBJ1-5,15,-,CASSESRLPNQPQHF,TGTGCCAGCAGTGAGTCGAGACTCCCCAATCAGCCCCAGCATTTT
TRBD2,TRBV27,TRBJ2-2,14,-,CASSFAGDTGELFF,TGTGCCAGCAGTTTTGCGGGAGACACCGGGGAGCTGTTTTTT
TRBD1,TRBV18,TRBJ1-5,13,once,CASSRDSSGPQHF,TGTGCCAGCTCAAGGGACAGCTCAGGGCCCCAGCATTTT
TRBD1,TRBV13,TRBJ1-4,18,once,CASSNGTGNYGTNEKLFF,TGTGCCAGCAGCAATGGGACAGGGAATTATGGCACTAATGAAAAACTGTTTTTT